This is a list of T cell receptor beta chains from one sample in a study of blood T cell repertoires in COVID-19. TCRdb keeps only in-frame clones here, not all; method: immunoSEQ multiplex PCR. The sample includes 100,000 to 150,000 clones, about 89% of them seen just once. The sample taken for sequencing was peripheral blood. These TCRs come from a man aged 50 to 59 with active or convalescent COVID-19. CDR3s include the opening cysteine and the closing phenylalanine or tryptophan. Each record gives: CDR3 length, J gene, V gene, CDR3 protein.

>14|TRBJ2-1|TRBV11-2
CASGPWGGYNEQFF
>13|TRBJ1-1|TRBV18
CASTTKRNTEAFF
>13|TRBJ2-5|TRBV29-1
CSAGTSGQETQYF
>19|TRBJ2-3|TRBV30
CAWRFGRGRGGPGTDTQYF
>11|TRBJ1-1|TRBV12-3/TRBV12-4
CASSRDTEAFF
>16|TRBJ1-6|TRBV3-1/TRBV3-2
CASSQEGQGYNSPLHF
>17|TRBJ2-1|TRBV3-1/TRBV3-2
CASSQRFSGKFYNEQFF
>13|TRBJ1-1|TRBV29-1
CSVESARDTEAFF
>17|TRBJ2-3|TRBV7-9
CASSTRQGPTLTDTQYF
>15|TRBJ1-5|TRBV27
CASSLGPGGDQPQHF
>14|TRBJ2-7|TRBV30
CAWSVSGGLSEQYF
>16|TRBJ2-3|TRBV6-6
CASCLNGDSSTDTQYF
>14|TRBJ2-7|TRBV6-5
CASSYWTGSYEQYF
>11|TRBJ2-3|TRBV28
CASSLLDTQYF
>13|TRBJ1-5|TRBV10-3
CAISESTGQPQHF
>13|TRBJ2-7|TRBV19
CASSMDRTYEQYF
>17|TRBJ2-5|TRBV5-1
CASSLGQGARLVETQYF
>14|TRBJ2-1|TRBV4-3
CASSQGLGLNEQFF
>18|TRBJ2-3|TRBV21-1
CASSKKSVRDLCTDTQYF
>18|TRBJ2-7|TRBV5-3
CARSCDRGQPRISYEQYF
>16|TRBJ2-3|TRBV27
CASSFRTGGPPDTQYF
>14|TRBJ2-2|TRBV6-5
CASRTGATTGELFF
>14|TRBJ2-7|TRBV7-2
CASSNNRASYEQYF
>18|TRBJ2-1|TRBV18
CASSPFRTTSGSGNEQFF
>14|TRBJ1-1|TRBV25-1
CASSDPQLRDQAFF
>15|TRBJ1-6|TRBV19
CASSIIVGQHSPLHF
>16|TRBJ2-1|TRBV12-5
CASGVGEGGQANEQFF
>14|TRBJ1-1|TRBV6-6
CASSYIQGETEAFF
>14|TRBJ2-5|TRBV18
CASSPGQILETQYF
>14|TRBJ1-5|TRBV6-5
CASSSTGVSQPQHF
>15|TRBJ2-7|TRBV4-3
CASSQDRAGAYEQYF
>15|TRBJ2-1|TRBV6-1
CASSVAGGPYNEQFF
>17|TRBJ2-7|TRBV14
CASSQVLTDFRGWEQYF
>14|TRBJ1-2|TRBV7-9
CASSPVEGRRGYTF
>21|TRBJ2-1|TRBV4-1
CASSQVPLTSGRARGSNEQFF
>14|TRBJ1-1|TRBV7-8
CASSTTGGGTEAFF
>15|TRBJ1-1|TRBV19
CASSSGGRSGTEAFF
>14|TRBJ2-7|TRBV5-1
CASSSEGWEYEQYF
>20|TRBJ1-6|TRBV27
CASSPEPIQNRDSRNSPLHF
>14|TRBJ2-5|TRBV4-1
CASSARTSSETQYF
>16|TRBJ2-7|TRBV29-1
CSVAHVGQAPSYEQYF
>16|TRBJ1-3|TRBV6-5
CASSYAMGQGGNTIYF